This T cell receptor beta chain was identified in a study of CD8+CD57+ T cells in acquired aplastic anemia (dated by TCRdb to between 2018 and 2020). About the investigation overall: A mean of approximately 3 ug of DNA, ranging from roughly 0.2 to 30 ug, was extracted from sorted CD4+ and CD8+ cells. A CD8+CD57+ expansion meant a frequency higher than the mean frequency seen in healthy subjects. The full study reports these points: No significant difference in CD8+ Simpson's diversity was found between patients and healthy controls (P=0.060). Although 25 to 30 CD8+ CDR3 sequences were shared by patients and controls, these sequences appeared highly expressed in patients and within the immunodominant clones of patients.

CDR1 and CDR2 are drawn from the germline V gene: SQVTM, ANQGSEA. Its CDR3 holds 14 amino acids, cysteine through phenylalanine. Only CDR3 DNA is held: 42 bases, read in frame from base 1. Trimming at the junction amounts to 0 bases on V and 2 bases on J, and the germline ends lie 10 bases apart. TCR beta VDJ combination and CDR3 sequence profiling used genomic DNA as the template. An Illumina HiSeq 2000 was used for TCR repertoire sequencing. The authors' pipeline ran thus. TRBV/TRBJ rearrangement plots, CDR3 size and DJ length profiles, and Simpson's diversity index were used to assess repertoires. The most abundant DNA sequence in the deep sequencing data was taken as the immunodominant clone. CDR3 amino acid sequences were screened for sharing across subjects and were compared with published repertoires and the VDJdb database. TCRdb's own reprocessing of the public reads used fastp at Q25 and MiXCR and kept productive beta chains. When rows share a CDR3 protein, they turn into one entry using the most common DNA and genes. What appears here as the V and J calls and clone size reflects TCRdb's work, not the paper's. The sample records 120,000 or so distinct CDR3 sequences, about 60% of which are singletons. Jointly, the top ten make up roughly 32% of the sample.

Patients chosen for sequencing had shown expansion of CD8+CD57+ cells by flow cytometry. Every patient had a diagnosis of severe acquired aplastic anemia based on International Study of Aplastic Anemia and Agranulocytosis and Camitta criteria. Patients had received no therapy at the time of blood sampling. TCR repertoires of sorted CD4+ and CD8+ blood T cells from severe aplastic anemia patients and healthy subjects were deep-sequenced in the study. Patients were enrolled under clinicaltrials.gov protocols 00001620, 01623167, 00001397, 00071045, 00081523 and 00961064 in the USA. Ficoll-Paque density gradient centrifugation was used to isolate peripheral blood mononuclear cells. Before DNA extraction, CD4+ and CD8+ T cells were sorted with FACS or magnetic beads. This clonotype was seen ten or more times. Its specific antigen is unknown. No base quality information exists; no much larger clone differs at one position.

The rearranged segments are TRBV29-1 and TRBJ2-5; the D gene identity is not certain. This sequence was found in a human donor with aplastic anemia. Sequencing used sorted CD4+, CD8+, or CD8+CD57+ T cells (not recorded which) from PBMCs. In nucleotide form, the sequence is TGCAGCGTTGAAGATCCGCCTGCTCAAGAGACCCAGTACTTC. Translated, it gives CSVEDPPAQETQYF.